The clone carrying this TCR beta chain was seen a handful of times. Its antigen is not identified. Combining iRepertoire HTBI primers with Arm-PCR of CDR3 regions, the authors built TCR beta libraries. TCRdb used MiXCR to reprocess the multiplex PCR reads, holding one entry per CDR3 protein. The profile shows some 230,000 distinct CDR3 sequences, around 17% of them singletons. The data originate from a study of regulatory T cells in long-lasting Graves disease. V gave up 8 bases and J gave up 6 bases, with 15 bases separating them. Germline V CDR1 and CDR2: LNHDA, SQIVND (reference sequence). The CDR3 runs to 13 residues. The time point is: newly diagnosed GD, antithyroid drugs for less than 3 months. Scientists built the TCR library using RNA that was extracted from PBMCs. Under American Thyroid Association guidelines, Graves' disease was diagnosed. General observations from the study: Newly diagnosed patients had higher TCR diversity than persistent Graves' patients did.

The receptor was isolated from a female donor with Graves disease. The V and J genes are TRBV19 and TRBJ2-3, with D tentatively TRBD2 (5 bases). Material: peripheral blood mononuclear cells (PBMCs), obtained at new diagnosis, from a patient treated with antithyroid drugs. The DNA for the CDR3 is TGTGCCAGTGGACTTGCAGCGCTCGATACGCAGTATTTT. Protein product: CASGLAALDTQYF.